A selection of T cell receptor beta chains follows, all from one sample in a study of early T cells in non-severe SARS-CoV-2 infection. Using its own MiXCR run on the 5' RACE reads, TCRdb lists one record per CDR3 protein. The profile shows 70,000 to 95,000 distinct CDR3 sequences, around 15% of them singletons. Sequencing was performed on whole blood. These receptors all stem from an adult who was a healthcare worker with PCR-confirmed SARS-CoV-2 infection or an uninfected control (not recorded which). Each CDR3 is given with its conserved first and last residue. A D gene is named only where the DNA matches it firmly. Expanded clones get a size class; other rows say once, few or many, or leave the size out.

j_call v_call d_call clone_size cdr3_aa cdr3_nt
TRBJ2-7 TRBV12-3/TRBV12-4 NA many CASSLAAQGEQYF TGTGCCAGCAGTTTAGCGGCACAGGGAGAGCAGTACTTC
TRBJ2-7 TRBV6-1 NA few CASRDGEVYEQYF TGTGCCAGCAGAGACGGTGAGGTCTACGAGCAGTACTTC
TRBJ2-1 TRBV7-6 NA NA CASSLRASGNNEQFF TGTGCCAGCAGCTTACGGGCTAGTGGTAACAATGAGCAGTTCTTC
TRBJ1-4 TRBV12-3/TRBV12-4 TRBD1 many CASSMGTGNEKLFF TGTGCCAGCAGTATGGGGACAGGGAATGAAAAACTGTTTTTT
TRBJ1-1 TRBV19 TRBD1 NA CAISRGRGGTEAFF TGTGCCATATCGAGGGGGCGCGGCGGGACTGAAGCTTTCTTT
TRBJ2-2 TRBV6-5 NA many CASRLGGSGELFF TGTGCCAGCAGATTAGGGGGTTCCGGGGAGCTGTTTTTT
TRBJ1-5 TRBV20-1 NA NA CSATTTGISNQPQHF TGCAGTGCTACGACTACGGGTATAAGCAATCAGCCCCAGCATTTT
TRBJ2-4 TRBV24-1 TRBD2 NA CATSEGTSEQYF TGTGCCACCAGTGAGGGAACTAGCGAACAGTACTTC
TRBJ2-3 TRBV24-1 NA many CATSDTGGPQDTQYF TGTGCCACCAGTGATACGGGGGGCCCCCAGGATACGCAGTATTTT
TRBJ2-3 TRBV19 NA NA CASSMVLPPDTQYF TGTGCCAGTAGTATGGTGCTCCCTCCAGATACGCAGTATTTT
TRBJ2-7 TRBV12-3/TRBV12-4 NA few CASNVGQGVGSYEQYF TGTGCCAGCAATGTGGGGCAGGGAGTGGGCTCCTACGAGCAGTACTTC
TRBJ1-1 TRBV12-3/TRBV12-4 TRBD1 many CASSPRQGRGTEAFF TGTGCCAGCAGTCCAAGACAGGGCCGTGGGACTGAAGCTTTCTTT
TRBJ1-1 TRBV6-2/TRBV6-3 NA NA CASSSGNPGKAFF TGTGCCAGCAGTTCTGGGAATCCGGGTAAGGCTTTCTTT
TRBJ2-3 TRBV28 NA NA CASSLSSGSTDTQYF TGTGCCAGCAGTTTATCGAGCGGGAGCACAGATACGCAGTATTTT
TRBJ2-7 TRBV29-1 TRBD2 many CSVEDRGWGLVGEQYF TGCAGCGTTGAAGATCGAGGATGGGGACTAGTAGGCGAGCAGTACTTC
TRBJ2-3 TRBV6-1 NA many CASSEADLGGDTQYF TGTGCCAGCAGTGAAGCGGACCTAGGGGGAGATACGCAGTATTTT
TRBJ1-1 TRBV6-5 NA NA CASSYSRPSNTEAFF TGTGCCAGCAGTTACTCTAGACCCTCGAACACTGAAGCTTTCTTT
TRBJ1-1 TRBV6-5 NA NA CASSYSNLGQARSF TGTGCCAGCAGTTACTCGAATCTTGGGCAGGCGCGCTCCTTT
TRBJ1-5 TRBV3-1 NA many CASSQNDQPQHF TGTGCCAGCAGCCAAAATGATCAGCCCCAGCATTTT
TRBJ2-3 TRBV2 NA few CASTIGPSWADTQYF TGTGCCAGCACTATAGGACCCTCGTGGGCAGATACGCAGTATTTT
TRBJ2-7 TRBV12-3/TRBV12-4 TRBD1 NA CASSSRRGLDEQYF TGTGCCAGCAGCTCAAGAAGGGGGCTGGACGAGCAGTACTTC
TRBJ2-2 TRBV2 NA many CASSEVRVRAYPGELFF TGTGCCAGCAGTGAAGTGAGAGTCAGGGCGTATCCCGGGGAGCTGTTTTTT
TRBJ2-7 TRBV13 NA NA CASSYSGTRSGQYF TGTGCCAGCAGCTATTCCGGGACAAGATCTGGGCAGTACTTC
TRBJ1-1 TRBV6-2/TRBV6-3 NA many CASREGGNTEAFF TGTGCCAGCAGGGAGGGAGGGAACACTGAAGCTTTCTTT
TRBJ2-5 TRBV29-1 NA few CSVAQAYQETQYF TGCAGCGTGGCACAGGCCTACCAAGAGACCCAGTACTTC
TRBJ1-4 TRBV12-3/TRBV12-4 NA few CASSSISVATNEKLFF TGTGCCAGCAGTTCCATCTCAGTGGCAACTAATGAAAAACTGTTTTTT
TRBJ2-1 TRBV4-1 TRBD2 few CASSQEGLAGRNEQFF TGCGCCAGCAGCCAAGAAGGGCTAGCGGGGAGGAATGAGCAGTTCTTC
TRBJ1-6 TRBV28 NA NA CASSPPGHVNSPLHF TGTGCCAGCAGTCCGCCGGGACACGTTAATTCACCCCTCCACTTT
TRBJ2-1 TRBV29-1 NA NA CSVEDPPGERYNEQFF TGCAGCGTTGAAGATCCCCCAGGGGAAAGATACAATGAGCAGTTCTTC
TRBJ2-3 TRBV7-9 NA NA CASSFGRGPDTQYF TGTGCCAGCAGCTTCGGGCGAGGGCCAGATACGCAGTATTTT
TRBJ2-4 TRBV20-1 NA many CSVVRGAKNIQYF TGCAGTGTTGTCCGGGGAGCCAAAAACATTCAGTACTTC
TRBJ1-4 TRBV6-1 TRBD1 NA CATDRGGEKLFF TGTGCCACTGACAGGGGAGGTGAAAAACTGTTTTTT
TRBJ2-7 TRBV20-1 NA few CSAESGTPPYEQYF TGCAGTGCTGAATCCGGGACTCCCCCCTACGAGCAGTACTTC
TRBJ2-2 TRBV11-2 NA NA CASSLTAGTGELFF TGTGCCAGCAGCTTAACCGCCGGGACAGGGGAGCTGTTTTTT
TRBJ2-1 TRBV12-3/TRBV12-4 TRBD2 few CASNTGTTYNEQFF TGTGCCAGCAATACCGGGACTACCTACAATGAGCAGTTCTTC
TRBJ2-7 TRBV20-1 TRBD2 few CSARVGGEREQYF TGCAGTGCTAGAGTCGGGGGGGAGCGCGAGCAGTACTTC
TRBJ2-7 TRBV6-9 NA few CATKVWRLSSYEQYF TGTGCCACCAAGGTATGGCGCCTGAGCTCCTACGAGCAGTACTTC
TRBJ2-3 TRBV5-1 TRBD2 many CASSWSASGSTDTQYF TGCGCCAGCAGCTGGAGTGCTAGCGGAAGCACAGATACGCAGTATTTT
TRBJ2-3 TRBV7-6 TRBD1 NA CASSSSPGQITYF TGTGCCAGCAGCTCCTCCCCGGGACAGATCACGTATTTT
TRBJ2-5 TRBV25-1 TRBD2 few CASTRTSGGETQYF TGTGCCAGCACGCGGACTAGCGGGGGTGAGACCCAGTACTTC
TRBJ2-1 TRBV9 TRBD1 NA CASSVEPTGIGEQFF TGTGCCAGCAGCGTCGAGCCGACAGGGATAGGGGAGCAGTTCTTC
TRBJ1-5 TRBV18 NA many CASSPNRDQPQHF TGTGCCAGCTCACCGAACAGGGACCAGCCCCAGCATTTT
TRBJ2-3 TRBV29-1 TRBD2 NA CSVLAGRQPATDTQYF TGCAGCGTGTTAGCGGGGAGACAACCCGCCACAGATACGCAGTATTTT
TRBJ1-3 TRBV27 NA few CASSLLPSSQFGGNTIYF TGTGCCAGCAGTTTACTCCCCTCCTCACAGTTCGGCGGAAACACCATATATTTT
TRBJ1-2 TRBV6-4 TRBD1 NA CASSDGDSINGYTF TGTGCCAGCAGTGACGGGGACAGCATAAATGGCTACACCTTC
TRBJ2-7 TRBV6-6 NA NA CASSYSRIAGSLYEQYF TGTGCCAGCAGTTACTCGAGAATCGCGGGAAGCCTCTACGAGCAGTACTTC
TRBJ2-5 TRBV12-3/TRBV12-4 NA few CASSSRGETQYF TGTGCCAGCAGTTCTCGCGGGGAGACCCAGTACTTC
TRBJ2-5 TRBV10-3 NA few CASSGDRMETQYF TGTGCCAGCTCGGGAGACAGGATGGAGACCCAGTACTTC
TRBJ2-7 TRBV5-4 TRBD1 many CASSRQGVDEQYF TGTGCCAGCAGCCGACAGGGAGTGGACGAGCAGTACTTC
TRBJ2-1 TRBV6-2/TRBV6-3 TRBD2 NA CASSFLTSGGNEQFF TGTGCCAGCAGTTTCCTGACTAGCGGGGGGAATGAGCAGTTCTTC
TRBJ2-7 TRBV11-2 NA NA CASSLVGSPGQSYEQYF TGTGCCAGCAGCTTAGTAGGTTCCCCGGGACAATCCTACGAGCAGTACTTC